The next 21 T cell receptor beta chains were all read from a single sample in a study of blood T cell repertoires in COVID-19. Profiled with immunoSEQ multiplex PCR; TCRdb holds only in-frame clones, not every one. This table holds around 250,000 clones, roughly 79% found once. Sample: peripheral blood. The receptors here all came from a woman aged 80 or over with acute or convalescent COVID-19.

The chain links TRBV6-1 to TRBJ1-3; D is ambiguous. V lost 4 bases to trimming and J lost 0 bases, with 19 bases between them. The length of the CDR3 is 18 residues. Germline V gene lookup returns CDR1 MNHNS and CDR2 SASEGT. CDR3 nucleotide sequence: TGTGCCAGCAGTGCCGGAACAGTTCCCTTATTCTCTGGAAACACCATATATTTT. This codes for CASSAGTVPLFSGNTIYF.

The genes are TRBV5-4 and TRBJ1-2, with 9 bases aligning to TRBD1. CDR3 size: 14 residues. The V segment lost 6 bases and the J segment 6 bases; nucleotides outside the gene matches: 9. Germline CDR1 and CDR2: SGHNT and YYREEE (reference sequence). The CDR3 DNA follows: TGTGCCAGCAACGGACCGGGACAGGGTGATGGCTACACCTTC. As protein: CASNGPGQGDGYTF.

This clone was detected once. The chain joins TRBV18 to TRBJ1-5, with TRBD1 as a possible D gene (6 bases). The V end was cut by 4 bases, the J end by 8 bases, with 18 bases between. The CDR3 has 15 residues. Germline V CDR1 and CDR2: KGHSH, LQKENI. The CDR3 nucleotides read TGTGCCAGCTCACTCTCGACCGGGGGGCTCGAGCCCCAGCATTTT. It translates to CASSLSTGGLEPQHF.

This rearrangement joins TRBV5-6 to TRBJ2-3; TRBD2 matches at 7 bases. The germline V gene has CDR1 SGHDT and CDR2 YYEEEE. V lost 2 bases to trimming and J lost 3 bases; unmatched junction nucleotides: 9. There are 16 residues in the CDR3. CDR3 sequence (DNA): TGTGCCAGCAGCTTACGGGGGGATCTAAGGACAGATACGCAGTATTTT. Residues: CASSLRGDLRTDTQYF.

The gene calls are TRBV5-1 and TRBJ1-1; no reliable D call. The germline V gene encodes CDR1 SGHRS and CDR2 YFSETQ. This CDR3 spans 15 amino acids. Trimming removed 4 bases at V and 0 bases at J, with 13 bases between. In nucleotides, the CDR3 is TGCGCCAGCAGCCCAGGTGAAGACATGAACACTGAAGCTTTCTTT. This sequence encodes CASSPGEDMNTEAFF.

A remark on this clone: Its ends do not fully match the called genes, so a read error is possible. The CDR3 DNA reads TGTGCCAGCAGGTTAGAGAGTTATGGCTACACCTTC. Encoded protein: CASRLESYGYTF. This chain uses TRBV12-3 or TRBV12-4 with TRBJ1-2, with unresolved D. CDR3 length: 12 residues.

This chain connects TRBV9 to TRBJ2-6; D not resolved. CDR3 length: 16 amino acids. From germline, CDR1 is SGDLS and CDR2 YYNGEE. V gave up 0 bases and J gave up 0 bases, with 7 bases separating them. CDR3 sequence: CASSVGQSSGANVLTF. In DNA form, the CDR3 reads TGTGCCAGCAGCGTAGGGCAAAGCTCTGGGGCCAACGTCCTGACTTTC. The full variable domain, completed using reference TRBV9 and TRBJ2-6, is DSGVTQTPKHLITATGQRVTLRCSPRSGDLSVYWYQQSLDQGLQFLIQYYNGEERAKGNILERFSAQQFPDLHSELNLSSLELGDSALYFCASSVGQSSGANVLTFGAGSRLTVL.

The CDR3 DNA follows: TGTGCCAGCACCGCAGGGACAGCTCCCTACGAGCAGTACTTC. Protein sequence: CASTAGTAPYEQYF. The chain employs TRBV5-4 and TRBJ2-7; 7 bases are shared with TRBD1. Germline CDR1 reads SGHNT; CDR2 reads YYREEE (reference sequence). Unmatched junction bases numbered 8, after V lost 6 bases and J lost 2 bases. The CDR3 is 14 residues long.

This clone appeared once. V usage is TRBV7-3 and J usage is TRBJ2-3; the D gene is possibly TRBD2 (6 bases). The CDR3 covers 15 residues. Germline V gene sequence: CDR1 SGHTA, CDR2 FQGTGA. The V and J ends lost 4 bases and 4 bases respectively, with 15 bases between them. CDR3 nucleotides: TGTGCCAGCAGCTCCGGGACTCGGGCCGCAGATACGCAGTATTTT. Translation: CASSSGTRAADTQYF.

This clone was seen only once. The chain is built from TRBV19 and TRBJ2-1; a possible D gene is TRBD1 (6 bases). The CDR3 covers 14 residues. Looked up from germline, CDR1 is LNHDA and CDR2 is SQIVND (reference sequence). V was pared by 10 bases and J by 0 bases, with 13 bases between. For the CDR3, the DNA is TGTGCCACCGACGACAGGAGCTCCTACAATGAGCAGTTCTTC. Amino acid sequence: CATDDRSSYNEQFF.

This clone was recorded a few times. V and J are TRBV6-2 or TRBV6-3 and TRBJ1-5; 7 bases map to TRBD1. J gave up 4 bases and V 2 bases, and 2 bases lay outside the gene matches. CDR3 size: 14 residues. The germline gives CDR1 MNHEY, CDR2 SVGEGT. The CDR3 sequence: CASSYPRGNQPQHF. The DNA for the CDR3 is TGTGCCAGCAGTTACCCCAGGGGGAATCAGCCCCAGCATTTT.

The CDR3 loop is CASSLGRGRDTQYF. CDR3 sequence (DNA): TGTGCCAGCAGTCTAGGACGGGGGAGGGATACGCAGTATTTT. The chain employs TRBV6-5 and TRBJ2-3; D might be TRBD2 (6 bases). Trimming removed 5 bases at V and 6 bases at J, with 15 bases between. This CDR3 spans 14 amino acids. CDR1 MNHEY and CDR2 SVGAGI come from the germline V gene.

The V call is TRBV18, the J call TRBJ1-2; 9 nucleotides match TRBD1. Germline CDR1 is KGHSH and CDR2 is LQKENI. The CDR3 consists of 15 residues. V gave up 3 bases and J gave up 5 bases; unmatched junction bases: 7. The CDR3 here is CASSPDRGVKYGYTF. The CDR3, as DNA: TGTGCCAGCTCACCCGACAGGGGGGTGAAGTATGGCTACACCTTC.

The chain has TRBV5-6 and TRBJ2-7; 7 positions agree with TRBD2. Germline loops: CDR1 SGHDT, CDR2 YYEEEE. The CDR3 has 15 amino acids. Trimming at V came to 4 bases and at J to 0 bases, leaving 7 bases not matched to a gene. The CDR3 region is CASSPTRDYSYEQYF. The CDR3 DNA follows: TGTGCCAGCAGCCCAACCCGGGACTACTCCTACGAGCAGTACTTC.

The chain uses TRBV19 and TRBJ2-4, with 7 bases lining up with TRBD2. There are 13 residues in the CDR3. The V and J ends lost 7 bases and 8 bases, in that order; junction bases with no gene match: 8. Germline V CDR1 and CDR2: LNHDA, SQIVND (reference sequence). As DNA, the CDR3 is TGTGCCAGTACGATGCGGGAGTCTGACATTCAGTACTTC. Its translation: CASTMRESDIQYF.

The chain links TRBV11-3 to TRBJ2-7; TRBD1 matches 10 bases. Per the germline V gene, CDR1 is SGHNT and CDR2 is YENEEA. The ends lost 3 bases at V and 2 bases at J; junction bases unmatched: 4. The CDR3 is 15 amino acids. CDR3 loop: CASSLRTGGTYEQYF. CDR3 sequence (DNA): TGTGCCAGCAGCTTGAGGACAGGGGGAACCTACGAGCAGTACTTC.

The chain combines TRBV7-6 with TRBJ2-5; 8 bases match TRBD2. Germline V gives CDR1 SGHVS, CDR2 FNYEAQ. The CDR3 runs 16 residues. J lost 5 bases, V lost 5 bases, and 13 bases had no gene match. The chain's CDR3 is CASSRFGAGVSETQYF. CDR3 nucleotide sequence: TGTGCCAGCAGCCGGTTCGGAGCGGGAGTATCGGAGACCCAGTACTTC.

The chain joins TRBV28 to TRBJ1-2; tentative D call: TRBD1 (5 bases). CDR1 and CDR2 from the germline V gene are MDHEN and SYDVKM. With 2 bases removed from V and 8 bases from J, the gap between germline ends came to 15 bases. The CDR3 has 14 amino acids. DNA of the CDR3: TGTGCCAGCAGTTTAATGACAGAGTCCCTCGGCTACACCTTC. This translates into CASSLMTESLGYTF.

The V and J genes are TRBV11-2 and TRBJ1-2; D might be TRBD1 (5 bases). There are 15 residues in the CDR3. V was shortened by 6 bases and J by 0 bases, with 14 bases between the two germline ends. Per germline, CDR1 SGHAT and CDR2 FQNNGV. The CDR3 is CASRYLQGSNYGYTF. CDR3 DNA: TGTGCCAGCAGATATCTCCAGGGATCTAACTATGGCTACACCTTC. Full variable domain (rest looked up from reference TRBV11-2 and TRBJ1-2): EAGVAQSPRYKIIEKRQSVAFWCNPISGHATLYWYQQILGQGPKLLIQFQNNGVVDDSQLPKDRFSAERLKGVDSTLKIQPAKLEDSAVYLCASRYLQGSNYGYTFGSGTRLTVV.

V and J are TRBV7-2 and TRBJ1-2; 9 bases match TRBD1. This CDR3 has 16 amino acids. V dropped 4 bases and J dropped 8; count of bases not matched to a gene: 14. The germline gives CDR1 SGHTA, CDR2 FQGNSA. In DNA form, the CDR3 reads TGTGCCAGCAGCTGGGACCGGACAGGGGTCTCGGGAGGCTACACCTTC. This sequence encodes CASSWDRTGVSGGYTF.

This chain connects TRBV19 to TRBJ2-1, with 11 bases fitting TRBD1. The trim removed 1 base at V and 9 bases at J, leaving 8 bases unmatched. The CDR3 is 16 amino acids. Germline lookup yields CDR1 LNHDA and CDR2 SQIVND (reference sequence). The CDR3 DNA sequence: TGTGCCAGTAGTATAGTGAGGACAGGGGGCTGGCGTGAGCAGTTCTTC. Encoded protein: CASSIVRTGGWREQFF.